The 21 T cell receptor beta chains presented below share a single source sample, sequenced in a study of cytomegalovirus exposure and HLA in healthy donors. The protocol was immunoSEQ multiplex PCR, while the TCRdb copy is restricted to in-frame clones and leaves out a portion. The repertoire holds approximately 150,000 clones, with approximately 88% as singletons. Sequenced material: PBMCs. These receptors all come from a man younger than 35 in good health and CMV-seropositive.

The chain joins TRBV6-5 to TRBJ2-7, with D perhaps TRBD2 (6 bases). Trimming cost V 5 bases and J 3 bases, with 17 bases left between them. There are 15 residues in the CDR3. Germline V gives CDR1 MNHEY, CDR2 SVGAGI. This chain's CDR3 is CASSRDAGSSYEQYF. The CDR3 coding sequence is TGTGCCAGCAGTCGGGACGCGGGATCGAGCTACGAGCAGTACTTC.

The chain combines TRBV19 with TRBJ2-2, with a tentative D call TRBD1 (5 bases). The CDR3 is made up of 14 amino acids. V was trimmed by 6 bases and J by 3 bases, leaving 11 bases between them. Germline-derived CDR1 and CDR2 are LNHDA and SQIVND (reference sequence). This CDR3 is CASSVKGDTGELFF. The CDR3 region has the DNA TGTGCCAGTAGCGTAAAAGGGGACACCGGGGAGCTGTTTTTT.

The gene calls are TRBV10-2 and TRBJ1-2, with D unresolved. Trimming took off 7 bases at V and 1 base at J, with 7 bases between the two ends. This CDR3 is built from 12 residues. In germline, CDR1 is WSHSY, CDR2 SAAADI. CDR3 in DNA: TGCGCCAGCATCGCGGATAACTATGGCTACACCTTC. Translation: CASIADNYGYTF.

The chain joins TRBV2 to TRBJ1-2; 8 nucleotides agree with TRBD1. Germline CDR1 and CDR2: SNHLY and FYNNEI. V shed 9 bases, J shed 8 bases, and the junction held 14 bases outside the gene matches. This CDR3 has 14 amino acids. CDR3 sequence reads: CARFSRTGSGGYTF. CDR3 sequence (DNA): TGTGCCAGATTCTCTAGGACAGGGTCGGGCGGCTACACCTTC.

V gene TRBV14 combines with J gene TRBJ1-6; unclear D gene. V was clipped by 4 bases and J by 9 bases, with 10 bases between them. This CDR3 is 13 amino acids long. Germline lookup yields CDR1 SGHDN and CDR2 FVKESK. This chain's CDR3 is CASSPRTGSPLHF. CDR3 DNA sequence: TGTGCCAGCAGCCCCAGAACGGGTTCACCCCTCCACTTT.

The CDR3 loop is CASSKTSGNLNTEAFF. The CDR3 nucleotides read TGTGCCAGCAGCAAAACCTCAGGGAACTTGAACACTGAAGCTTTCTTT. The V call is TRBV7-8, the J call TRBJ1-1, with D tentatively TRBD1 (5 bases). Trimming cost V 5 bases and J 0 bases, with 16 bases left between them. Germline V CDR1 and CDR2: SGHVS, FQNEAQ. The CDR3 runs to 16 residues.

The J gene is TRBJ1-2, the V gene TRBV7-9; 7 bases are a match to TRBD1. The ends lost 5 bases at V and 1 base at J; junction bases unmatched: 4. There are 14 residues in the CDR3. Looked up from germline, CDR1 is SEHNR and CDR2 is FQNEAQ (reference sequence). CDR3 in amino acids: CASSPRDSNYGYTF. The CDR3, as DNA: TGTGCCAGCAGCCCGCGGGACAGTAACTATGGCTACACCTTC.

V is TRBV6-5 and J is TRBJ2-7, with 8 nucleotides matching TRBD2. CDR3 size: 15 residues. V was clipped by 6 bases and J by 0 bases; unmatched bases: 7. From germline, CDR1 is MNHEY and CDR2 SVGAGI. The CDR3 DNA follows: TGTGCCAGCAGACCCAGCGGGGGAAGCTCCTACGAGCAGTACTTC. The encoded protein is CASRPSGGSSYEQYF.

This clone has more than one count but fewer than ten. The rearrangement links TRBV9 to TRBJ1-6; 10 nucleotides align to TRBD1. Germline lookup yields CDR1 SGDLS and CDR2 YYNGEE. This CDR3 is built from 14 residues. The V gene end was trimmed by 2 bases and the J gene end by 11 bases; junction bases not matched to a gene: 4. CDR3 sequence reads: CASSVGTGEAPLHF. CDR3 in DNA: TGTGCCAGCAGCGTCGGGACAGGGGAGGCACCCCTCCACTTT.

The sample holds one count of this clone. CDR3 DNA: TGTGCCAGCAGCTTTGAGGTGAACACTGAAGCTTTCTTT. It encodes CASSFEVNTEAFF. The chain carries TRBV7-9 and TRBJ1-1; D remains ambiguous. The CDR3 length is 13 residues. The V gene's germline CDR1 is SEHNR and CDR2 FQNEAQ (reference sequence). V was shortened by 3 bases and J by 0 bases, with 5 bases between the two germline ends.

This chain joins TRBV6-6 and TRBJ1-3, with unresolved D. Trimming pared 7 bases from V and 0 bases from J, leaving 13 bases between. This CDR3 is built from 15 residues. Germline CDR1 MNHNY, CDR2 SVGAGI (reference sequence). The CDR3 DNA reads TGTGCCAGCATCCAAGTCAGTCCCTCTGGAAACACCATATATTTT. Translation: CASIQVSPSGNTIYF.

This chain connects TRBV30 to TRBJ2-3; D is perhaps TRBD1 (5 bases). This CDR3 comprises 14 residues. Germline V gene lookup returns CDR1 GTSNPN and CDR2 SVGIG (reference sequence). V was pared by 7 bases and J by 3 bases, with 17 bases between. This CDR3 reads CASVKQERTDTQYF. The CDR3 bases are TGTGCCTCAGTGAAACAGGAGAGGACAGATACGCAGTATTTT.

This chain connects TRBV27 to TRBJ2-1; possibly TRBD2 for D (5 bases). The CDR3 covers 13 residues. Trimming removed 5 bases at V and 2 bases at J, with 7 bases between. Germline V gives CDR1 MNHEY, CDR2 SMNVEV (reference sequence). The DNA of the CDR3 is TGTGCCAGCAGTACGGGAACCTACAATGAGCAGTTCTTC. It codes for CASSTGTYNEQFF.

V is TRBV12-5 and J is TRBJ2-2, with D tentatively TRBD2 (6 bases). Germline V gene lookup returns CDR1 LGHNT and CDR2 FRNRAP. The CDR3 runs 16 residues. The V end lost 7 bases, the J end lost 3 bases, and 18 bases lay between the germline ends. CDR3 sequence reads: CASANSWAGYTGELFF. The DNA for the CDR3 is TGTGCTAGTGCCAACTCTTGGGCGGGATACACCGGGGAGCTGTTTTTT.

This clone was seen only once. The chain combines TRBV30 with TRBJ1-1, with TRBD1 matching over 7 bases. The germline V gene encodes CDR1 GTSNPN and CDR2 SVGIG (reference sequence). V lost 4 bases and J lost 8; bases outside the gene matches: 10. This CDR3 spans 13 amino acids. The CDR3: CAWKGGNSEEAFF. CDR3 bases: TGTGCCTGGAAAGGGGGCAACTCAGAGGAAGCTTTCTTT.

Note on this clone: At the DNA level, this CDR3 is encoded by other sequences in the same sample as well. The chain employs TRBV5-4 and TRBJ2-7; D gene ambiguous. Trimming cost V 2 bases and J 0 bases, with 6 bases left between them. Germline V gives CDR1 SGHNT, CDR2 YYREEE (reference sequence). The CDR3 has 13 amino acids. CDR3 residues: CASSFRFSYEQYF. CDR3 nucleotides: TGTGCCAGCAGCTTCCGTTTCTCCTACGAGCAGTACTTC.

V gene TRBV2 combines with J gene TRBJ2-3, with 8 bases identical to TRBD2. This CDR3 has 15 amino acids. Germline V gene data show CDR1 as SNHLY and CDR2 as FYNNEI. Losses at the gene ends were 7 bases for V and 3 bases for J; bases not matched to a gene: 9. CDR3 residues: CASILGGARTDTQYF. The DNA for the CDR3 is TGTGCCAGCATACTCGGGGGGGCAAGGACAGATACGCAGTATTTT.

The rearrangement links TRBV5-1 to TRBJ1-4; possibly TRBD1 for D (6 bases). Trimming shortened V by 2 bases and J by 4 bases, and 12 bases separated the two germline ends. Germline V gene data show CDR1 as SGHRS and CDR2 as YFSETQ. This CDR3 spans 15 amino acids. The CDR3 protein is CASSFLTGINEKLFF. As DNA, the CDR3 is TGCGCCAGCAGCTTTTTAACAGGGATTAATGAAAAACTGTTTTTT.

This clone was detected a few times. The chain uses TRBV28 and TRBJ1-5; tentative D call: TRBD1 (5 bases). CDR1 is MDHEN, CDR2 SYDVKM, per germline. The CDR3 runs to 13 residues. Trimming took 6 bases from V and 7 from J, leaving 13 bases between them. CDR3 amino acids: CASRNQGAQPQHF. The CDR3 nucleotides are TGTGCCAGCAGAAACCAGGGTGCGCAGCCCCAGCATTTT.

The chain has TRBV30 and TRBJ2-2; TRBD2 matches 13 bases. The V gene's germline CDR1 is GTSNPN and CDR2 SVGIG (reference sequence). The CDR3 is 17 amino acids. V shed 7 bases and J 2 bases; nucleotides not matched to a gene: 10. The CDR3 loop reads CALVGTSGAYNTGELFF. The CDR3 nucleotides read TGTGCCTTGGTTGGGACTAGCGGGGCTTATAACACCGGGGAGCTGTTTTTT.

This chain joins TRBV14 and TRBJ2-3, with D possibly matching TRBD1 (6 bases). CDR3 size: 15 residues. Trimming pared 0 bases from V and 2 bases from J, leaving 9 bases between. The germline V gene has CDR1 SGHDN and CDR2 FVKESK. CDR3 DNA sequence: TGTGCCAGCAGCCAAGATGGGACACTCACAGATACGCAGTATTTT. It yields the protein CASSQDGTLTDTQYF.